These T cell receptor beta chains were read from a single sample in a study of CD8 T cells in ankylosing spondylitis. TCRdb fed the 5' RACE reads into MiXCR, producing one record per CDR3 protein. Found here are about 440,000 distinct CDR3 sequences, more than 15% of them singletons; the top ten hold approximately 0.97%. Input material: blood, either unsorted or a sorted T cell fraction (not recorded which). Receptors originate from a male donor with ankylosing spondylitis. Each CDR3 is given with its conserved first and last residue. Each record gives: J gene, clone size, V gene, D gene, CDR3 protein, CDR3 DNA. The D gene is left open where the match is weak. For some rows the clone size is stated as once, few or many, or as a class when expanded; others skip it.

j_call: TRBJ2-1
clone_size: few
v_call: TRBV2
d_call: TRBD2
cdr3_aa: CASSGGRALNEQFF
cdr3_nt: TGTGCCAGCAGTGGCGGGAGGGCCCTCAATGAGCAGTTCTTC

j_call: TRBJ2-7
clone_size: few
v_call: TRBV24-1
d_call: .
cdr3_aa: CATSDGQGRLYEQYF
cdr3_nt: TGTGCCACCAGTGACGGTCAGGGAAGACTTTACGAGCAGTACTTC

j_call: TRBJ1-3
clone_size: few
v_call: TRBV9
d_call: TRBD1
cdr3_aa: CASSGQGRNTIYF
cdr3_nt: TGTGCCAGCAGTGGACAGGGAAGGAACACCATATATTTT

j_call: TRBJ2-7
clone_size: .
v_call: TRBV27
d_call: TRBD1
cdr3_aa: CASSLFPPTTGGPAYEQYF
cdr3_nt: TGTGCCAGCAGTTTATTCCCCCCCACAACAGGGGGCCCAGCCTACGAGCAGTACTTC

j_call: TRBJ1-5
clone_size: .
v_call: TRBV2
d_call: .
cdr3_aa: CASRNGNQPQHF
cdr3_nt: TGTGCCAGCAGAAACGGTAATCAGCCCCAGCATTTT

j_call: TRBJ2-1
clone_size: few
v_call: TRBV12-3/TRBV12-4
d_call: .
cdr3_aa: CASSARLGNAPNGEQFF
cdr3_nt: TGTGCCAGCAGTGCCAGACTAGGTAACGCCCCAAACGGTGAGCAGTTCTTC

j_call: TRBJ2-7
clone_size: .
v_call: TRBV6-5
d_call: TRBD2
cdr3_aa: CASSASGEPYEQYF
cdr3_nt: TGTGCCAGCAGTGCTAGCGGGGAGCCCTACGAGCAGTACTTC

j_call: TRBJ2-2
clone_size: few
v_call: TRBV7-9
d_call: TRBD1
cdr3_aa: CASSFYRGTGSAGELFF
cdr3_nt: TGTGCCAGCAGCTTCTACAGGGGTACTGGTTCCGCCGGGGAGCTGTTTTTT

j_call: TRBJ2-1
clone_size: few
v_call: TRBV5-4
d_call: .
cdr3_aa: CASRAEFHNEQFF
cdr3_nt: TGTGCCAGCAGAGCTGAATTCCACAATGAGCAGTTCTTC

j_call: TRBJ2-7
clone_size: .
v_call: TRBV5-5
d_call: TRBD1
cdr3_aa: CASSPSGQGEQYF
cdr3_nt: TGTGCCAGCAGCCCCTCCGGACAGGGCGAGCAGTACTTC

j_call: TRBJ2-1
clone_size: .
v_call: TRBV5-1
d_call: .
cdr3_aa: CASSLDARTYNEQFF
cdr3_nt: TGCGCCAGCAGCTTGGACGCAAGAACTTACAATGAGCAGTTCTTC

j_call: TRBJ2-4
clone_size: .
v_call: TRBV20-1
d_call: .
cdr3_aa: CSDVALAKNIQYF
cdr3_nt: TGCAGTGATGTGGCTTTAGCCAAAAACATTCAGTACTTC

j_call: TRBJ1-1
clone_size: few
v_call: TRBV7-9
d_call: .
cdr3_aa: CASRSGVNTEAFF
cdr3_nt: TGTGCCAGCCGCTCAGGGGTGAACACTGAAGCTTTCTTT

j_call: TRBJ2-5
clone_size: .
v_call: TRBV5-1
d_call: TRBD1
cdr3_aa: CASSLGQGWRETQYF
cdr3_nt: TGCGCCAGCAGCTTGGGACAGGGCTGGAGAGAGACCCAGTACTTC

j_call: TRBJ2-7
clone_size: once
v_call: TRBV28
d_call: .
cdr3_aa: CASSSTSRGGYEQYF
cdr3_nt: TGTGCCAGCAGTTCCACGTCCAGGGGGGGCTACGAGCAGTACTTC

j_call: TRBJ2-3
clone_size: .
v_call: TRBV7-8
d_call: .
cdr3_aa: CASSRLLHTDTQYF
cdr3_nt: TGTGCCAGCAGCCGTCTCCTCCACACAGATACGCAGTATTTT

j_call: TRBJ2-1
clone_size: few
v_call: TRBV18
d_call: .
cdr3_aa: CASSPLDTGYEQFF
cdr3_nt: TGTGCCAGCTCACCACTTGATACGGGCTATGAGCAGTTCTTC

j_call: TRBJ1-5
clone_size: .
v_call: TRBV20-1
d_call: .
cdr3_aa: CSAGLGNQPQHF
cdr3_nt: TGCAGTGCTGGCCTGGGAAATCAGCCCCAGCATTTT

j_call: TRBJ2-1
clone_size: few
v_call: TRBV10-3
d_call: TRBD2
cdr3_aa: CAISDRLAGEPNEQFF
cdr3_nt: TGTGCCATCAGTGATCGCCTAGCGGGAGAACCCAATGAGCAGTTCTTC

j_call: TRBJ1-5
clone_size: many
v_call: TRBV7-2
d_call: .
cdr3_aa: CASSLQGSQPQHF
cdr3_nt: TGTGCCAGCAGTTTGCAGGGGAGTCAGCCCCAGCATTTT

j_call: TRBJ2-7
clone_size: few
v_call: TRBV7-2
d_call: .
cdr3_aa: CASSLVWISEQYF
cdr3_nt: TGTGCCAGCAGCTTAGTGTGGATAAGCGAGCAGTACTTC

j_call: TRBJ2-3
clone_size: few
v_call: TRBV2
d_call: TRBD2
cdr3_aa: CASRESGGTDTQYF
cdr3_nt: TGTGCCAGCAGGGAAAGCGGGGGGACAGATACGCAGTATTTT

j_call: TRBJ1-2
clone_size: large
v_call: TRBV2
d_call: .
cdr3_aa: CASSLKLYGYTF
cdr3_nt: TGTGCCAGCAGTCTCAAACTATATGGCTACACCTTC

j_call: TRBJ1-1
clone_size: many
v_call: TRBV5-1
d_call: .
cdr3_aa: CASSFSRDEAFF
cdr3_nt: TGCGCCAGCAGCTTTTCAAGGGATGAAGCTTTCTTT

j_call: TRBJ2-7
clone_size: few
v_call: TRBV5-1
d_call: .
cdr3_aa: CASSSRADRYEQYF
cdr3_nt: TGCGCCAGCAGCTCCAGGGCAGACCGTTACGAGCAGTACTTC

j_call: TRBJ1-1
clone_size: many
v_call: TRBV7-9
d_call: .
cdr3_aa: CASSLGQGAFF
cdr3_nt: TGTGCCAGCAGCTTGGGGCAAGGAGCTTTCTTT

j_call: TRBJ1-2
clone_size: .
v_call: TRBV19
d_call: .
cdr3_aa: CASSGDLYVDGYTF
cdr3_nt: TGTGCCAGTAGTGGCGACCTCTATGTGGATGGCTACACCTTC

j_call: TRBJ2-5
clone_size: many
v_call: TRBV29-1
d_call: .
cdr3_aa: CSVDPGPQETQYF
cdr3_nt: TGCAGCGTTGATCCGGGGCCCCAAGAGACCCAGTACTTC

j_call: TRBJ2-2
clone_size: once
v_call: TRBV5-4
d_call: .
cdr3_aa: CASSLVRWDGNTGELFF
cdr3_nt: TGTGCCAGCAGCTTGGTTCGGTGGGACGGGAACACCGGGGAGCTGTTTTTT

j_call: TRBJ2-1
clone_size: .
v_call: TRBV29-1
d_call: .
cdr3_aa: CSVDGRGVYNEQFF
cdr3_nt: TGCAGCGTTGATGGCAGGGGGGTCTACAATGAGCAGTTCTTC